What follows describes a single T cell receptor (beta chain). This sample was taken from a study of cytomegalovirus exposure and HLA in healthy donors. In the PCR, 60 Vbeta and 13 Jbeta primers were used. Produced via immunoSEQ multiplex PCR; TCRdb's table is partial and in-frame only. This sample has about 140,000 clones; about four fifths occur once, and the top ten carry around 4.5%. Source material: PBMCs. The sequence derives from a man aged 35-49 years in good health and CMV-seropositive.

The CDR3 protein is CASSLWDSSHEQYF. CDR3 in DNA: TGTGCCAGCAGCTTATGGGACAGTTCCCACGAGCAGTACTTC. The chain links TRBV7-2 to TRBJ2-7; 7 bases map to TRBD1. Trimming at V came to 2 bases and at J to 5 bases, leaving 6 bases not matched to a gene. CDR3 length: 14 amino acids. Germline loops: CDR1 SGHTA, CDR2 FQGNSA.